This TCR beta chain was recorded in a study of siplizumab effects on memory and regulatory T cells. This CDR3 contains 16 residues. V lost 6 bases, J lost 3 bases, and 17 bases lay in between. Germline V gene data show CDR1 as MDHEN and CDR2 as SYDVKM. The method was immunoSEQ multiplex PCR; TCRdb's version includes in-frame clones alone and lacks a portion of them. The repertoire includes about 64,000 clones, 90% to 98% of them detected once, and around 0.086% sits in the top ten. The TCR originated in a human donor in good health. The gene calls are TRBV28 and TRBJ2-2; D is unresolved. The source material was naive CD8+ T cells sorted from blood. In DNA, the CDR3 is TGTGCCAGCAGCCCACAAGGGCCGACTGACACCGGGGAGCTGTTTTTT. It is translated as CASSPQGPTDTGELFF.